A selection of T cell receptor beta chains follows, all from one sample in a study of blood T cell repertoires in COVID-19. Measured with immunoSEQ multiplex PCR; TCRdb has only the in-frame clones, and not every one. The repertoire holds tens of thousands of clones, with roughly 85% as singletons. The sequencing input was peripheral blood. These receptors were taken from a human donor in a cohort sampled during active COVID-19. Each CDR3 is given with its conserved first and last residue. Fields, in order: clone size, V gene, J gene, D gene, CDR3 protein, CDR3 DNA. The D gene is left open where the match is weak. Clone size is given for some rows only: seen once, a few or many times, or a class if the clone is expanded.

.,TRBV29-1,TRBJ1-3,TRBD1,CSARQGNGNTIYF,TGCAGCGCACGACAGGGGAACGGAAACACCATATATTTT
.,TRBV3-1/TRBV3-2,TRBJ1-2,.,CASSRTVADYGYTF,TGTGCCAGCAGCCGGACAGTCGCTGACTATGGCTACACCTTC
.,TRBV7-2,TRBJ2-1,.,CASSNGLNEQFF,TGTGCCAGCAGCAACGGACTCAATGAGCAGTTCTTC
.,TRBV9,TRBJ2-7,TRBD2,CASSEGGLAGSYEQYF,TGTGCCAGCAGCGAGGGGGGACTAGCGGGGTCCTACGAGCAGTACTTC
once,TRBV29-1,TRBJ2-3,.,CSAAGSTDTQYF,TGCAGCGCCGCCGGGAGCACAGATACGCAGTATTTT
.,TRBV7-2,TRBJ2-7,.,CASSFRVASSYEQYF,TGTGCCAGCAGCTTTCGGGTAGCCAGCTCCTACGAGCAGTACTTC
.,TRBV2,TRBJ1-5,TRBD1,CASRPGQGGQPQHF,TGTGCCAGCAGACCAGGACAGGGTGGTCAGCCCCAGCATTTT
few,TRBV28,TRBJ1-2,TRBD1,CASSSPGQGVGGYTF,TGTGCCAGCAGTTCTCCGGGACAGGGGGTCGGGGGCTACACCTTC
.,TRBV5-1,TRBJ1-1,.,CASSKLGLQTEAFF,TGCGCCAGCAGCAAACTCGGACTACAGACTGAAGCTTTCTTT
.,TRBV6-6,TRBJ1-4,.,CASSYSGQEKLFF,TGTGCCAGCAGTTACTCCGGACAGGAAAAACTGTTTTTT
.,TRBV7-8,TRBJ2-5,TRBD1,CASSPWDRGFQETQYF,TGTGCCAGCAGTCCCTGGGACAGGGGGTTCCAAGAGACCCAGTACTTC
once,TRBV5-4,TRBJ2-3,.,CASSLSLTRQGSDTQYF,TGTGCCAGCAGCTTGAGCCTGACTAGGCAGGGATCAGATACGCAGTATTTT
once,TRBV19,TRBJ1-2,.,CASSFRGSVYGYTF,TGTGCCAGTAGTTTCAGGGGTAGTGTCTATGGCTACACCTTC
.,TRBV11-3,TRBJ2-3,TRBD2,CASSFSGRGDTQYF,TGTGCCAGCAGCTTCAGCGGGAGGGGAGATACGCAGTATTTT
.,TRBV7-8,TRBJ2-5,.,CASSLRRDQETQYF,TGTGCCAGCAGCTTACGGCGGGACCAAGAGACCCAGTACTTC
.,TRBV2,TRBJ2-4,.,CASSERLAGANIQYF,TGTGCCAGCAGTGAAAGGCTTGCGGGGGCAAACATTCAGTACTTC
.,TRBV19,TRBJ2-3,TRBD2,CASKDGGRSTDTQYF,TGTGCCAGTAAGGACGGCGGGAGGAGCACAGATACGCAGTATTTT
.,TRBV5-1,TRBJ1-1,.,CASSLDTGDTEAFF,TGCGCCAGCAGCTTGGATACGGGGGACACTGAAGCTTTCTTT
.,TRBV7-3,TRBJ1-2,.,CASSLNPAVYGYTF,TGTGCCAGCAGCTTAAATCCGGCGGTCTATGGCTACACCTTC
.,TRBV9,TRBJ1-1,TRBD1,CASSVRQGGTEAFF,TGTGCCAGCAGCGTCCGGCAGGGGGGAACTGAAGCTTTCTTT
few,TRBV13,TRBJ1-6,TRBD1,CASTQGESYNSPLHF,TGTGCCAGTACACAGGGGGAATCCTATAATTCACCCCTCCACTTT
.,TRBV6-5,TRBJ2-5,.,CATSSSGDQETQYF,TGTGCCACAAGCAGTTCGGGAGACCAAGAGACCCAGTACTTC
.,TRBV7-2,TRBJ2-7,TRBD2,CASSSRTSGTPGEQYF,TGTGCCAGCAGCAGCAGGACTAGCGGGACACCGGGCGAGCAGTACTTC
.,TRBV10-3,TRBJ2-2,.,CAISESSGGELFF,TGTGCCATCAGTGAGTCGTCGGGCGGGGAGCTGTTTTTT
.,TRBV6-5,TRBJ1-5,TRBD1,CASRNGQGNQPQHF,TGTGCCAGCAGGAACGGACAGGGAAATCAGCCCCAGCATTTT
once,TRBV6-1,TRBJ1-3,.,CASSEAGTGRNTIYF,TGTGCCAGCAGTGAAGCTGGTACAGGACGAAACACCATATATTTT
.,TRBV21-1,TRBJ1-2,.,CASTLKSGNYGYTF,TGTGCCAGCACCTTGAAATCAGGAAACTATGGCTACACCTTC
.,TRBV2,TRBJ2-7,.,CASSVAARYEQYF,TGTGCCAGCAGTGTAGCGGCCCGCTACGAGCAGTACTTC
.,TRBV12-3/TRBV12-4,TRBJ1-1,TRBD1,CASSPGQGRAFF,TGTGCCAGCAGTCCGGGACAGGGGCGAGCTTTCTTT
.,TRBV4-1,TRBJ1-1,.,CASSHGQWNTEAFF,TGCGCCAGCAGCCACGGACAGTGGAACACTGAAGCTTTCTTT
.,TRBV6-5,TRBJ2-7,.,CASTGYYEQYF,TGTGCCAGCACCGGTTACTACGAGCAGTACTTC
.,TRBV2,TRBJ2-1,TRBD1,CASRSGGLEQFF,TGTGCCAGCAGGTCAGGGGGCCTTGAGCAGTTCTTC
once,TRBV29-1,TRBJ1-1,.,CSVERTANTEAFF,TGCAGCGTTGAAAGGACTGCGAACACTGAAGCTTTCTTT
.,TRBV5-1,TRBJ1-6,.,CASSLRTGNSPLHF,TGCGCCAGCAGCTTGAGGACGGGGAATTCACCCCTCCACTTT
.,TRBV6-2/TRBV6-3,TRBJ1-5,TRBD1,CASSYGSRQGSNQPQHF,TGTGCCAGCAGTTACGGGTCACGACAGGGAAGCAATCAGCCCCAGCATTTT
.,TRBV29-1,TRBJ1-2,.,CSVESTQGGYTF,TGCAGCGTTGAGTCGACGCAGGGGGGCTACACCTTC
.,TRBV7-9,TRBJ1-6,.,CASGADNSPLHF,TGTGCCAGCGGGGCTGATAATTCACCCCTCCACTTT
.,TRBV7-8,TRBJ2-1,TRBD2,CASSLASGSINEQFF,TGTGCCAGCAGCTTAGCTAGCGGGAGTATCAATGAGCAGTTCTTC
.,TRBV4-1,TRBJ2-4,.,CASSQGRQAAKNIQYF,TGCGCCAGCAGCCAAGGTCGGCAGGCAGCCAAAAACATTCAGTACTTC
.,TRBV27,TRBJ2-5,.,CASSFRKQETQYF,TGTGCCAGCAGCTTCAGGAAGCAAGAGACCCAGTACTTC
few,TRBV6-5,TRBJ1-2,.,CASRLSAPGGYTF,TGTGCCAGCAGATTGTCGGCCCCGGGGGGCTACACCTTC
.,TRBV28,TRBJ2-7,TRBD2,CASSSWTSGSYEQYF,TGTGCCAGCAGTTCCTGGACTAGCGGTTCCTACGAGCAGTACTTC
many,TRBV4-3,TRBJ1-3,TRBD1,CASSQAPPGQGLDTIYF,TGCGCCAGCAGCCAAGCTCCTCCGGGACAGGGTTTGGACACCATATATTTT
.,TRBV2,TRBJ2-6,.,CASSRGGASGANVLTF,TGTGCCAGCAGCAGAGGAGGGGCCTCTGGGGCCAACGTCCTGACTTTC